The clone carrying this T cell receptor beta chain was recorded only once. CDR1 is SQVTM and CDR2 is ANQGSEA in the germline V gene. The V gene lost 6 bases and the J gene lost 7 bases, with 13 bases spanning the gap. The CDR3 consists of 13 residues. The treatment here: randomized to nivolumab then ipilimumab (arm A) or the reverse (arm B). This sample is drawn from a study of sequential checkpoint blockade in melanoma. Here immunoSEQ multiplex PCR was the method, and the copy in TCRdb shows in-frame clones only, minus some. The sample includes roughly 28,000 clones, approximately 77% of them seen just once.

The sample here was CD8+ T cells sorted from blood (inferred from file names), taken from a patient given nivolumab and ipilimumab in sequence. The clonotype was recovered from a human donor with melanoma. This sequence joins TRBV29-1 and TRBJ1-6; a weak D match, TRBD1 (6 bases). CDR3 loop: CSVADRTNSPLHF. The CDR3 nucleotides read TGCAGCGTCGCCGACAGGACCAATTCACCCCTCCACTTT.